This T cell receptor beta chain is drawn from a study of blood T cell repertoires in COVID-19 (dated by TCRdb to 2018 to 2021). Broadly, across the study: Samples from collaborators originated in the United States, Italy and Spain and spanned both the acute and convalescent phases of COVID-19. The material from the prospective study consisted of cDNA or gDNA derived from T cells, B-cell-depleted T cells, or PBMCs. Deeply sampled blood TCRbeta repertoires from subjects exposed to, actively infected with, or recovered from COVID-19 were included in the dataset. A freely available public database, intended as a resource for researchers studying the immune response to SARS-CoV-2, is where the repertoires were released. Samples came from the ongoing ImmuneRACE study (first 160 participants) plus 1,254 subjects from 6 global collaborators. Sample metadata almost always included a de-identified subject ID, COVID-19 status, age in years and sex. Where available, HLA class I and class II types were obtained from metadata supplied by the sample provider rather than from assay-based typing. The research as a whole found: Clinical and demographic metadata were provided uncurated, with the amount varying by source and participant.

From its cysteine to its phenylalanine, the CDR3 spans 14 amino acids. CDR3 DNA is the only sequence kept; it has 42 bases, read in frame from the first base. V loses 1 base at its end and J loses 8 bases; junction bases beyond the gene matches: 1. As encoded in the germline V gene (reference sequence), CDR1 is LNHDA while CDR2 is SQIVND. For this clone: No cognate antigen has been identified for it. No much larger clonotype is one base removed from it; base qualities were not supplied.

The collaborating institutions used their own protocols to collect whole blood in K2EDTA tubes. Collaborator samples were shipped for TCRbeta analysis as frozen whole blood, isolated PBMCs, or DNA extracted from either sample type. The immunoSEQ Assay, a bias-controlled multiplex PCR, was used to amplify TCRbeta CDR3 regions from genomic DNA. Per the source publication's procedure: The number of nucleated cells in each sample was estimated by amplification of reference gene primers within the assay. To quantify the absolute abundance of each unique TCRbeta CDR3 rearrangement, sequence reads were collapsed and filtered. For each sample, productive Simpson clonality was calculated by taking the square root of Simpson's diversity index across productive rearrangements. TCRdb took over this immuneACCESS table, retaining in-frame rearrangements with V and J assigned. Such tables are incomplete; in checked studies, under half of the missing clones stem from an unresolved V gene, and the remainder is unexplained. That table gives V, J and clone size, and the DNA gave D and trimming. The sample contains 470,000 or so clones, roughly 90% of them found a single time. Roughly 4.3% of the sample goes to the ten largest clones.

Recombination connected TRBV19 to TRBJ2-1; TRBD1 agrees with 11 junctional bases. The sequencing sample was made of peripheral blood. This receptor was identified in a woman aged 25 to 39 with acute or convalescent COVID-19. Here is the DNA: TGTGCCAGTAGTATAGGGACAGGGGGCGATGAGCAGTTCTTC. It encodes CASSIGTGGDEQFF.